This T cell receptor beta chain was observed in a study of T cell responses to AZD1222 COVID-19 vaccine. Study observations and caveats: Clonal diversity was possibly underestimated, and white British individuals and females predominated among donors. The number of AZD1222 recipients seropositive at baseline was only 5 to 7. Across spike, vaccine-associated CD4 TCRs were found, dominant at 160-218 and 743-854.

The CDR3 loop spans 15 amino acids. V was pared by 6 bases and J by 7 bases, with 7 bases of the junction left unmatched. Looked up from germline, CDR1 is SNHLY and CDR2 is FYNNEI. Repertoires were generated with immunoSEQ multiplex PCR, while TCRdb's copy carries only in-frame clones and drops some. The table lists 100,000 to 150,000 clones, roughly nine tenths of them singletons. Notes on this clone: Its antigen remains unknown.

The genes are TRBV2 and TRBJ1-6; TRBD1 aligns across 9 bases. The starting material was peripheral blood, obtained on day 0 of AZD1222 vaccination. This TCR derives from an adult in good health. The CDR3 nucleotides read TGTGCCAGCAGCGGGCAAGGGACAGGGAATTCACCCCTCCACTTT. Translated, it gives CASSGQGTGNSPLHF.